This T cell receptor beta chain appears in the sequencing data of a study of PD-1 blockade in mismatch repair-deficient tumors. This clone has just a few counts. Its antigen is not identified. The repertoire was sequenced with immunoSEQ multiplex PCR; TCRdb's copy has only in-frame clones and lacks some. This sample has 100,000 or so clones, with about four fifths found just once. Notes on the study in general: Tumor-resident clones, often absent from pretreatment blood, expanded after pembrolizumab and then contracted.

Germline loops: CDR1 SGHVS, CDR2 FNYEAQ. This CDR3 is built from 13 residues. V was shortened by 1 base and J by 6 bases, with 10 bases between the two germline ends. This clonotype originated in an adult with mismatch repair-deficient cancer. The source material was peripheral blood, sampled about 36 weeks after starting pembrolizumab. The V and J genes are TRBV7-6 and TRBJ2-7; possibly TRBD1 for D (6 bases). The CDR3 protein is CASSLDQGGEQYF. The CDR3 nucleotides are TGTGCCAGCAGCTTAGACCAAGGGGGCGAGCAGTACTTC.